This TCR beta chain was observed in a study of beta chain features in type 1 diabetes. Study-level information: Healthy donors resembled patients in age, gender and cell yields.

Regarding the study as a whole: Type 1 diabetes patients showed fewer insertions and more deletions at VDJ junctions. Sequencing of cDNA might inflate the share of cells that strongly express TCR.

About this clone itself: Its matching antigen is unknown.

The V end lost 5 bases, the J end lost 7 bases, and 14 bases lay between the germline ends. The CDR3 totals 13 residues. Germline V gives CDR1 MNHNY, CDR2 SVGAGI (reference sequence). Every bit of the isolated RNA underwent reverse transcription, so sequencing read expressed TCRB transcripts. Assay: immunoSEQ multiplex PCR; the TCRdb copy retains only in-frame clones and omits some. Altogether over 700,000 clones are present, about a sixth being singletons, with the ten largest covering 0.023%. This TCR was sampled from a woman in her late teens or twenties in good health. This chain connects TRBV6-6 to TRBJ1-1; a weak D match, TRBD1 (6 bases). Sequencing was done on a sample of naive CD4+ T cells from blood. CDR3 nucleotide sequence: TGTGCCAGCAGTAGACAGGTCTCCCTTGAAGCTTTCTTT. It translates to CASSRQVSLEAFF.